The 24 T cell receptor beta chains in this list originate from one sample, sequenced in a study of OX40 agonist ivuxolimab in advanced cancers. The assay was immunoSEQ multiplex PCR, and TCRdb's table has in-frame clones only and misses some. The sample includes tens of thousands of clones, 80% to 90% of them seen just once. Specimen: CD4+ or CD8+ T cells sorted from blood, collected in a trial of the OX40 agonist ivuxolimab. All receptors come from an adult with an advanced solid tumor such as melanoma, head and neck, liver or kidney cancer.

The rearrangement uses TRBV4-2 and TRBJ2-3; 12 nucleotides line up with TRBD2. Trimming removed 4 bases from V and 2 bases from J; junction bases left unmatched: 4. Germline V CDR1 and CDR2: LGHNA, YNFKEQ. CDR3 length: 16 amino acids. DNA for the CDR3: TGTGCCAGCAGCCCCGGACTAGCGGGAAACACAGATACGCAGTATTTT. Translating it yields CASSPGLAGNTDTQYF.

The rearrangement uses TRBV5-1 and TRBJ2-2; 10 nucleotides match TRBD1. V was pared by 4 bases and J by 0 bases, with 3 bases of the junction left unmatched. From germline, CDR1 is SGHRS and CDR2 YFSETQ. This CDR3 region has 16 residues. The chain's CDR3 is CASSIGTGANTGELFF. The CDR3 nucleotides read TGCGCCAGCAGCATTGGGACAGGGGCGAACACCGGGGAGCTGTTTTTT.

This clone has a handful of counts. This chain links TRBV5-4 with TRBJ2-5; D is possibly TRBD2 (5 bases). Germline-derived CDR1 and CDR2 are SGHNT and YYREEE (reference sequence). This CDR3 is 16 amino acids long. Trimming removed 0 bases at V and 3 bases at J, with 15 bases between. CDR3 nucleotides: TGTGCCAGCAGCTTGGCAATAGGGAGAGGGAAAGAGACCCAGTACTTC. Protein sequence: CASSLAIGRGKETQYF. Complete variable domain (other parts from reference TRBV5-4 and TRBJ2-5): ETGVTQSPTHLIKTRGQQVTLRCSSQSGHNTVSWYQQALGQGPQFIFQYYREEENGRGNFPPRFSGLQFPNYSSELNVNALELDDSALYLCASSLAIGRGKETQYFGPGTRLLVL.

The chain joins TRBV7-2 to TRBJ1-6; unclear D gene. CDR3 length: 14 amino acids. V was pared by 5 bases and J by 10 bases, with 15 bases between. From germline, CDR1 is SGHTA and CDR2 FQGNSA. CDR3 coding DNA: TGTGCCAGCAGCAAGGACCTCCCCCGGTCACCCCTCCACTTT. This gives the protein CASSKDLPRSPLHF.

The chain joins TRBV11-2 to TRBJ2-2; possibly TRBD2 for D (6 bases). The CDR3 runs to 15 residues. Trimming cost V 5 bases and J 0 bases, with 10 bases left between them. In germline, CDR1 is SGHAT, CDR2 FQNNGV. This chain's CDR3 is CASSPGVSNTGELFF. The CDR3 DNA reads TGTGCCAGCAGCCCGGGGGTTTCGAACACCGGGGAGCTGTTTTTT.

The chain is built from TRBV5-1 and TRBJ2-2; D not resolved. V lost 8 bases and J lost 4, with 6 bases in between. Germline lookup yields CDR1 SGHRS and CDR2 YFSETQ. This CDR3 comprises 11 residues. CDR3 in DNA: TGCGCCAGATTCGCCACCGGGGAGCTGTTTTTT. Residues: CARFATGELFF.

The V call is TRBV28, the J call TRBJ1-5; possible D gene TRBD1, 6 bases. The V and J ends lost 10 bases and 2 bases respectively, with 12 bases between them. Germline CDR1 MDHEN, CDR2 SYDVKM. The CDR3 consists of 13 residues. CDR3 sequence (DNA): TGTGCCACCGAGGGGGTTGGCAATCAGCCCCAGCATTTT. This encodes CATEGVGNQPQHF. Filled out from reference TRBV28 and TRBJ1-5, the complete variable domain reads DVKVTQSSRYLVKRTGEKVFLECVQDMDHENMFWYRQDPGLGLRLIYFSYDVKMKEKGDIPEGYSVSREKKERFSLILESASTNQTSMYLCATEGVGNQPQHFGDGTRLSIL.

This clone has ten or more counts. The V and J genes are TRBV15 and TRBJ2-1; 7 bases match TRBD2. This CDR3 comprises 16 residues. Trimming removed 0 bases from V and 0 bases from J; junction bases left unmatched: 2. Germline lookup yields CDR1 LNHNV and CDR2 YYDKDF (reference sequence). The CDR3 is CATSRDPGGSYNEQFF. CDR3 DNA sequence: TGTGCCACCAGCAGAGATCCGGGGGGCTCCTACAATGAGCAGTTCTTC.

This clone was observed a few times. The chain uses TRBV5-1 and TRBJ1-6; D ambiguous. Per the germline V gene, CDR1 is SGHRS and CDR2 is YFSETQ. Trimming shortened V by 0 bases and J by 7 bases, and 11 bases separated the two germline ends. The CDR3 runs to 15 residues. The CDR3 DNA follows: TGCGCCAGCAGCTTGGCTGCTCAGCAAAATTCACCCCTCCACTTT. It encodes CASSLAAQQNSPLHF.

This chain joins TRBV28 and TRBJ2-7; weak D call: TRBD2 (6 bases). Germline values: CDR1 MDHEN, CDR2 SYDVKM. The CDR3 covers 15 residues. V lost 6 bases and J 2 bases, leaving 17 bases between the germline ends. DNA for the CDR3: TGTGCCAGCAGACCTACCGGGAGAGCTGCCTACGAGCAGTACTTC. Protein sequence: CASRPTGRAAYEQYF.

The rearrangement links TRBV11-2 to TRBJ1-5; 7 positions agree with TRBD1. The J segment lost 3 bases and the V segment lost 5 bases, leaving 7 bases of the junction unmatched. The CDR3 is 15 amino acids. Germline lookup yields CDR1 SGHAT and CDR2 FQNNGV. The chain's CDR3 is CASSQRTGYNQPQHF. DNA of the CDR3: TGTGCCAGCAGCCAGCGGACAGGCTACAATCAGCCCCAGCATTTT.

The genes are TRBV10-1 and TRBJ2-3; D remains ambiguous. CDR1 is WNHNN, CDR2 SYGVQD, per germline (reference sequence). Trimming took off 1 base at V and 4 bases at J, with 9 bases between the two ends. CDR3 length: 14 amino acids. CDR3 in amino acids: CASSELSRADTQYF. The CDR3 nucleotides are TGCGCCAGCAGTGAGTTGTCTAGGGCAGATACGCAGTATTTT.

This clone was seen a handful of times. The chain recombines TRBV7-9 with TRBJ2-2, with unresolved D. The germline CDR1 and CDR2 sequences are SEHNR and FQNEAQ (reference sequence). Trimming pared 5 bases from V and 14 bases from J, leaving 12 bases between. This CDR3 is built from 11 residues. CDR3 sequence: CASSLQYNLFF. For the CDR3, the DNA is TGTGCCAGCAGCCTCCAGTACAATCTGTTTTTT.

The CDR3 protein is CASERGGNQPQHF. CDR3 DNA: TGTGCCAGCGAGAGGGGCGGCAATCAGCCCCAGCATTTT. V is TRBV2 and J is TRBJ1-5; D perhaps matches TRBD1 (5 bases). The V gene's germline CDR1 is SNHLY and CDR2 FYNNEI. Trimming pared 8 bases from V and 2 bases from J, leaving 10 bases between. The CDR3 is 13 residues long. Looking up the rest from reference TRBV2 and TRBJ1-5 gives the full variable domain: EPEVTQTPSHQVTQMGQEVILRCVPISNHLYFYWYRQILGQKVEFLVSFYNNEISEKSEIFDDQFSVERPDGSNFTLKIRSTKLEDSAMYFCASERGGNQPQHFGDGTRLSIL.

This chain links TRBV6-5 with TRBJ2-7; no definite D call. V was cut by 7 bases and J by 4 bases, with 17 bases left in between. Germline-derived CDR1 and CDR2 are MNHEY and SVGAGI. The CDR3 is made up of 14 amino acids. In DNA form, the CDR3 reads TGTGCCAGCATCGAAGCGATAGCATATTACGAGCAGTACTTC. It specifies CASIEAIAYYEQYF.

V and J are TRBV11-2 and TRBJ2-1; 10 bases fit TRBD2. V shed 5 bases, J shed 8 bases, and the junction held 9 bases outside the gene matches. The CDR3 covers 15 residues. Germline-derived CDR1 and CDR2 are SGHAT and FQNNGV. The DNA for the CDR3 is TGTGCCAGCAGCAACTCCGGGACTAGCGAAGATGAGCAGTTCTTC. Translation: CASSNSGTSEDEQFF.

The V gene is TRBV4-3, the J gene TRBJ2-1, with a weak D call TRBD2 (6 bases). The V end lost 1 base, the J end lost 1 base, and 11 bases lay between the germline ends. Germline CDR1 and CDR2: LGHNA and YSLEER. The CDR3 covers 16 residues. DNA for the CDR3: TGCGCCAGCAGCCAAGTCGGGAGCTTTTCCTACAATGAGCAGTTCTTC. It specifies CASSQVGSFSYNEQFF.

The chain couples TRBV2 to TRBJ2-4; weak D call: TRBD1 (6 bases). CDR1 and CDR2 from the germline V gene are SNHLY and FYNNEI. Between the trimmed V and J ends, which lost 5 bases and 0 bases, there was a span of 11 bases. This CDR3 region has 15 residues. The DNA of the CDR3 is TGTGCCAGCAGTATTACAGGGTTAGCCAAAAACATTCAGTACTTC. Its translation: CASSITGLAKNIQYF.

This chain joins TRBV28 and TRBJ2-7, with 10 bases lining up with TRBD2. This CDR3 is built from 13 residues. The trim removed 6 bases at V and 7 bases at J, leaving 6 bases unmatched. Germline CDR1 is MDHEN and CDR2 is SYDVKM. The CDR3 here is CASSSGGAWEQYV. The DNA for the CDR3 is TGTGCCAGCAGCAGCGGGGGGGCCTGGGAGCAGTACGTC.

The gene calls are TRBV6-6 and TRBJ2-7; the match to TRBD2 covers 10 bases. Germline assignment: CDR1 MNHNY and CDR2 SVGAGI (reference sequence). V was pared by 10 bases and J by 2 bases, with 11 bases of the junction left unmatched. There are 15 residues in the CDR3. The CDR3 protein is CAIGRSGRDAYEQYF. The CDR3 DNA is TGTGCCATCGGTAGGAGCGGGAGGGATGCCTACGAGCAGTACTTC.

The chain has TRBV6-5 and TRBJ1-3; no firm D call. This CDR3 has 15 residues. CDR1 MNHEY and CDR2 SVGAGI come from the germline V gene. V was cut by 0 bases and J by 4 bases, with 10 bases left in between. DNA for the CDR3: TGTGCCAGCAGTTACTCCGGGCGTTCCGGAAACACCATATATTTT. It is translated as CASSYSGRSGNTIYF.

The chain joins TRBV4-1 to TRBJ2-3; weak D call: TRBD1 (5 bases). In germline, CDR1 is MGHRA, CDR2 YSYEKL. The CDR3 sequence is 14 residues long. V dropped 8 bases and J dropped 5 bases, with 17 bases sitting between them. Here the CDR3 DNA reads TGCGCCAGCCAACCTGTACTGCAGGGAGATACGCAGTATTTT. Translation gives CASQPVLQGDTQYF.

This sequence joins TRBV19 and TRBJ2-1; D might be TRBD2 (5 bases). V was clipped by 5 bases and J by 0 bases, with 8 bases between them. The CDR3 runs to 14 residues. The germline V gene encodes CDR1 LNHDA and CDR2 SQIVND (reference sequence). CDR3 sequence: CASSPLASYNEQFF. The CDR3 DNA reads TGTGCCAGTAGTCCCCTAGCCTCCTACAATGAGCAGTTCTTC.

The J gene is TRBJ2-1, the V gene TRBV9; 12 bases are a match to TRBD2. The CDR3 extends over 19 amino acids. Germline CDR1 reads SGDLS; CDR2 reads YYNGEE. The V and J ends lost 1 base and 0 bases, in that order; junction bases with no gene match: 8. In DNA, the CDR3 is TGTGCCAGCAGCGTAATCAGGACTAGCGGGATAAGCTCCTACAATGAGCAGTTCTTC. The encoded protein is CASSVIRTSGISSYNEQFF.